The 10 T cell receptor beta chains reported below all come from one sample, sequenced in a study of cytomegalovirus exposure and HLA in healthy donors. Use of 60 Vbeta and 13 Jbeta primers characterized the PCR. Sequencing was performed with immunoSEQ multiplex PCR; in TCRdb, only in-frame clones are kept and a portion is missing. The sample shows under 200,000 clones, 75% to 90% of them seen only once. Sequenced: PBMCs. These receptors all come from a human donor in good health.

This clone was detected only once. CDR3 nucleotide sequence: TGTGCCAGCAGCTTAGAAGGGAGGGCCAGGATGGTCTACGAGCAGTACTTC. Its protein product is CASSLEGRARMVYEQYF. The J gene is TRBJ2-7, the V gene TRBV7-9; 7 positions match TRBD2. V lost 1 base to trimming and J lost 3 bases; unmatched junction nucleotides: 12. Germline V gene sequence: CDR1 SEHNR, CDR2 FQNEAQ (reference sequence). The CDR3 is 17 residues long.

This sequence joins TRBV19 and TRBJ2-2; the match to TRBD1 covers 10 bases. This CDR3 has 16 amino acids. Germline-derived CDR1 and CDR2 are LNHDA and SQIVND (reference sequence). J lost 4 bases, V lost 3 bases, and 5 bases had no gene match. For the CDR3, the DNA is TGTGCCAGTAGTATCCGACAGGGGGCTGGCACCGGGGAGCTGTTTTTT. Translation gives CASSIRQGAGTGELFF.

J is TRBJ1-2 and V is TRBV30; 7 bases are shared with TRBD1. The CDR3 is 20 residues long. Per the germline V gene, CDR1 is GTSNPN and CDR2 is SVGIG (reference sequence). V lost 3 bases to trimming and J lost 5 bases; unmatched junction nucleotides: 27. The DNA of the CDR3 is TGTGCCTGGAGCCCCCCCGGGACAGCCTTGTCTATCAGATTCGAATATGGCTACACCTTC. Translation: CAWSPPGTALSIRFEYGYTF. The full variable domain, with the rest looked up from reference TRBV30 and TRBJ1-2, is SQTIHQWPATLVQPVGSPLSLECTVEGTSNPNLYWYRQAAGRGLQLLFYSVGIGQISSEVPQNLSASRPQDRQFILSSKKLLLSDSGFYLCAWSPPGTALSIRFEYGYTFGSGTRLTVV.

This chain uses TRBV10-1 with TRBJ2-7; no clear D gene. Germline V gene lookup returns CDR1 WNHNN and CDR2 SYGVQD (reference sequence). Between the trimmed V and J ends, which lost 8 bases and 6 bases, there was a span of 8 bases. The CDR3 has 10 residues. The CDR3 DNA reads TGCGCCAGCCCCTTTCCCGAGCAGTACTTC. Translating gives CASPFPEQYF.

This clone was counted a single time. The genes are TRBV7-3 and TRBJ2-3, with 12 nucleotides matching TRBD2. Germline CDR1 is SGHTA and CDR2 is FQGTGA. The J segment lost 5 bases and the V segment lost 1 base, leaving 7 bases of the junction unmatched. This CDR3 has 17 amino acids. This CDR3 is CASSLKPSGGAEDTQYF. Here the CDR3 DNA reads TGTGCCAGCAGCTTAAAACCTAGCGGGGGGGCCGAAGATACGCAGTATTTT.

V gene TRBV14 combines with J gene TRBJ2-3; D possibly corresponds to TRBD2 (6 bases). Germline-derived CDR1 and CDR2 are SGHDN and FVKESK. V shed 3 bases and J shed 5 bases, with 18 bases lying between them. The CDR3 spans 16 residues. Here the CDR3 DNA reads TGTGCCAGCAGCCAGCGGGGCTCCGGGGCTCTAGATACGCAGTATTTT. This gives the protein CASSQRGSGALDTQYF.

The rearrangement links TRBV6-6 to TRBJ1-3; D is ambiguous. V lost 4 bases to trimming and J lost 3 bases, with 13 bases between them. The CDR3 runs to 15 residues. Per the germline V gene, CDR1 is MNHNY and CDR2 is SVGAGI (reference sequence). The CDR3 sequence is CASSFPGAGGNTIYF. Written as DNA, the CDR3 is TGTGCCAGCAGTTTCCCGGGAGCCGGTGGAAACACCATATATTTT.

The chain carries TRBV2 and TRBJ2-7; 9 bases fit TRBD1. Germline values: CDR1 SNHLY, CDR2 FYNNEI. CDR3 size: 13 residues. Trimming at V came to 6 bases and at J to 4 bases, leaving 4 bases not matched to a gene. CDR3 DNA: TGTGCCAGCAGCGGGACAGGGAGGTACGAGCAGTACTTC. Amino acids: CASSGTGRYEQYF.

This CDR3 reads CASSQDSVPNEKLFF. The CDR3 nucleotides are TGCGCCAGCAGCCAAGATTCGGTACCTAATGAAAAACTGTTTTTT. The chain joins TRBV4-3 to TRBJ1-4; D remains unclear. V dropped 0 bases and J dropped 3 bases, with 8 bases sitting between them. The CDR3 consists of 15 residues. CDR1 and CDR2 (germline): LGHNA, YSLEER.

V is TRBV6-1 and J is TRBJ1-2, with D possibly TRBD1 on 5 matching bases. Germline V gene lookup returns CDR1 MNHNS and CDR2 SASEGT. This CDR3 has 12 amino acids. With 2 bases removed from V and 8 bases from J, the gap between germline ends came to 9 bases. CDR3 region: CASSERREGYTF. CDR3 DNA sequence: TGTGCCAGCAGTGAACGCAGGGAAGGCTACACCTTC.